The rows below give T cell receptor beta chains drawn from one sample of a study of blood T cell repertoires in COVID-19. Generated by immunoSEQ multiplex PCR, the TCRdb table keeps only in-frame clones and is missing some. The sample consists of about 130,000 clones, about four fifths of them appearing once. The specimen sequenced was peripheral blood. These TCRs come from a woman aged 60-75 years with acute or convalescent COVID-19. CDR3s include the opening cysteine and the closing phenylalanine or tryptophan. The order of the fields is CDR3 protein, J gene, V gene.

CSASLMRQLFF,TRBJ1-4,TRBV20-1
CASSLQGQGTNTEAFF,TRBJ1-1,TRBV7-8
CASSYSGGQESEAFF,TRBJ1-1,TRBV5-4
CASSSGGGRNYGYTF,TRBJ1-2,TRBV7-3
CASSPESGGAAGELFF,TRBJ2-2,TRBV3-1/TRBV3-2
CASSFGAGGGYTF,TRBJ1-2,TRBV27
CASSVDRVNTGELFF,TRBJ2-2,TRBV9
CASSRPRAGGNEQFF,TRBJ2-1,TRBV9
CASSQQGRNTEAFF,TRBJ1-1,TRBV3-1/TRBV3-2
CASSITGMGYNEQFF,TRBJ2-1,TRBV6-5
CASSLGQGQTQYF,TRBJ2-5,TRBV5-1
CASSLETGGDEKLFF,TRBJ1-4,TRBV5-1
CAISPEGAMFRRTGELFF,TRBJ2-2,TRBV10-3
CASSIPPGAGANVLTF,TRBJ2-6,TRBV19
CASSGGQSTDTQYF,TRBJ2-3,TRBV10-1
CASSIGTGSMGPQHF,TRBJ1-5,TRBV19
CATSSVWTSGVYNEQFF,TRBJ2-1,TRBV7-9
CASSNGRVQPQHF,TRBJ1-5,TRBV3-1/TRBV3-2
CASGYTSGGNTDTQYF,TRBJ2-3,TRBV12-5
CATSTSRGTGYGYTF,TRBJ1-2,TRBV24-1
CARSLDRNIPEAFF,TRBJ1-1,TRBV5-3
CASSGQGQDYGYTF,TRBJ1-2,TRBV5-6
CASSEFGGQGNEKLFF,TRBJ1-4,TRBV6-4
CASSPRAGTGSTEAFF,TRBJ1-1,TRBV7-9
CASSVSRGTNEKLFF,TRBJ1-4,TRBV2
CASSIDLSGGYGYTF,TRBJ1-2,TRBV19
CASTPDSSYTDTQYF,TRBJ2-3,TRBV9
CASSQDLSGGSRHEQFF,TRBJ2-1,TRBV4-2
CAITSPHMNTEAFF,TRBJ1-1,TRBV12-5
CASRGGRTSEAFF,TRBJ1-1,TRBV5-4
CASSLLSAGLAGNEQFF,TRBJ2-1,TRBV7-6
CATSVQGTDGYTF,TRBJ1-2,TRBV15
CASSLPGSPLHF,TRBJ1-6,TRBV12-3/TRBV12-4
CASSMDFYGYTF,TRBJ1-2,TRBV19
CASSLGPGGYYEQYF,TRBJ2-7,TRBV5-1
CASSQDGADLGDRLALYYGYTF,TRBJ1-2,TRBV4-1
CATSDSQRVQETQYF,TRBJ2-5,TRBV24-1
CAWAPTGTGGDQPQHF,TRBJ1-5,TRBV30
CASHSGGLGGNTIYF,TRBJ1-3,TRBV19
CASSFYSNTGELFF,TRBJ2-2,TRBV7-2
CASSDPGVEAFF,TRBJ1-1,TRBV6-1
CASSALWATNGYTF,TRBJ1-2,TRBV9
CASSPLIGGVSGNTIYF,TRBJ1-3,TRBV18
CASSQGDRTEAFF,TRBJ1-1,TRBV10-1
CASSPESSGNTIYF,TRBJ1-3,TRBV18
CASSYSIGGVGYGYTF,TRBJ1-2,TRBV6-5
CASSLGDTRSPEAFF,TRBJ1-1,TRBV7-9
CASNLLAKQETQYF,TRBJ2-5,TRBV19
CASSERRLDFNQPQHF,TRBJ1-5,TRBV2
CASSPSTDTQYF,TRBJ2-3,TRBV9